The rows below give T cell receptor beta chains drawn from one sample of a study of blood T cells in healthy people across ages. MiXCR, run by TCRdb on the 5' RACE reads, gives a single entry per CDR3 protein. The table includes about 1.4 million distinct CDR3 sequences, 55% to 75% detected once. The source material was blood. The receptors shown here come from a man younger than 35 in good health. The CDR3 runs from the conserved cysteine through the conserved F or W. A D gene is named only where the DNA matches it firmly. Expanded clones are given a class, and other clones once, few, many or no size at all.

TRBD2 | TRBJ2-3 | TRBV4-1 | . | TGCGCCAGCAGCCGAACTGATACTAGCGCAGATACGCAGTATTTT | CASSRTDTSADTQYF
TRBD2 | TRBJ2-7 | TRBV20-1 | . | TGCAGTGCTAGACCATTAGCGGGGGAATACTACGAGCAGTACTTC | CSARPLAGEYYEQYF
. | TRBJ1-2 | TRBV11-2 | . | TGTGCCAGCAGCTTAGGCCCTTTGCGGCCAGTAAGCTATGGCTACACCTTC | CASSLGPLRPVSYGYTF
. | TRBJ1-2 | TRBV7-9 | few | TGTGCCAGCAGCCCTTGGGATGACAGTCCTAACTATGGCTACACCTTC | CASSPWDDSPNYGYTF
. | TRBJ1-6 | TRBV12-3/TRBV12-4 | . | TGTGCCAGCAGTTTATTAGGACCCCGGGCGGGTTCACCCCTCCACTTT | CASSLLGPRAGSPLHF
. | TRBJ1-3 | TRBV3-1 | . | TGTGCCAGCAGCCAAGTTTCAGGGGCAGGGGCCCTCCTCTCTGGAAACACCATATATTTT | CASSQVSGAGALLSGNTIYF
. | TRBJ1-1 | TRBV7-2 | once | TGTGCCAGCAGCAATAGTGGACCTAACACTGAAGCTTTCTTT | CASSNSGPNTEAFF
TRBD1 | TRBJ2-4 | TRBV20-1 | few | TGCAGTGCTAGAGTCCAGGGGGACAAAAACATTCAGTACTTC | CSARVQGDKNIQYF
. | TRBJ1-2 | TRBV7-2 | . | TGTGCCAGCAGCCTCCCCGGTCGGGCCTACACCTTC | CASSLPGRAYTF
. | TRBJ1-3 | TRBV7-2 | . | TGTGCCAGCAGCTTGAGGACTGGAAACACCATATATTTT | CASSLRTGNTIYF
. | TRBJ1-4 | TRBV12-3/TRBV12-4 | once | TGTGCCAGCAGTTTAGCCAGGGAAGGTGTTGAAAAACTGTTTTTT | CASSLAREGVEKLFF
. | TRBJ2-5 | TRBV5-1 | once | TGCGCCAGCAGCTTATTTGGACATTCAACGGGAGAGACCCAGTACTTC | CASSLFGHSTGETQYF
TRBD2 | TRBJ2-3 | TRBV15 | few | TGTGCCACCAGCGGACGAAGCGGGAGTGGCGCAGATACGCAGTATTTT | CATSGRSGSGADTQYF
. | TRBJ2-7 | TRBV21-1 | few | TGTGCCAGCAGCAAAGGTTTGATCCTGGCCGGTTCGGCCTACGAGCAGTACTTC | CASSKGLILAGSAYEQYF
. | TRBJ1-1 | TRBV20-1 | . | TGCAGTGCTAGAAAGATCGGGACAAACACTGAAGCTTTCTTT | CSARKIGTNTEAFF
. | TRBJ1-1 | TRBV29-1 | . | TGCAGCGTTGACGTGTCGAGGAACACTGAAGCTTTCTTT | CSVDVSRNTEAFF
. | TRBJ2-5 | TRBV6-2/TRBV6-3 | . | TGTGCCAGAAGACAAACCAGTAGTGGGGAGACCCAGTACTTC | CARRQTSSGETQYF
. | TRBJ2-3 | TRBV14 | once | TGTGCCAGCAGCCAAGAGGAGTCTAGCACAGATACGCAGTATTTT | CASSQEESSTDTQYF
. | TRBJ2-1 | TRBV14 | . | TGTGCCAGCAGCCAAGAGTCGGATCAACGGGGTGAGCAGTTCTTC | CASSQESDQRGEQFF
. | TRBJ2-7 | TRBV12-3/TRBV12-4 | few | TGTGCCAGCAGTTTTGGGCAGGGTCTCGACGAGCAGTACTTC | CASSFGQGLDEQYF
. | TRBJ1-1 | TRBV5-5 | . | TGTGCCGGCAGCTCGGGGAGGTACACTGAAGCTTTCTTT | CAGSSGRYTEAFF
. | TRBJ2-1 | TRBV4-3 | . | TGCGCCAGCAGCCAAGATGTGGGGGCAGCGGCCTACAATGAGCAGTTCTTC | CASSQDVGAAAYNEQFF
. | TRBJ1-1 | TRBV6-5 | . | TGTGCCAGCAGTGCCGCAGGGTTTATAGACACTGAAGCTTTCTTT | CASSAAGFIDTEAFF
TRBD2 | TRBJ2-5 | TRBV4-1 | . | TGCGCCAGCAGCCATCGAGCGGGGGGGCCGGAGACCCAGTACTTC | CASSHRAGGPETQYF
. | TRBJ2-1 | TRBV12-3/TRBV12-4 | . | TGTGCCAGCAGTTTAAGTGCGGCGGCCGCGGATAGGGAGCAGTTCTTC | CASSLSAAAADREQFF
TRBD1 | TRBJ2-7 | TRBV18 | few | TGTGCCAGCTCACCGAGGACAGGGGTAAGCTACGAGCAGTACTTC | CASSPRTGVSYEQYF
TRBD2 | TRBJ2-3 | TRBV27 | . | TGTGCCAGCAGTTTCCTAGAGACTAGCGGGAACACAGATACGCAGTATTTT | CASSFLETSGNTDTQYF
. | TRBJ1-2 | TRBV23-1 | . | TGCGCCAGCAGTCTCCGGGGCTACACCTTC | CASSLRGYTF
. | TRBJ2-5 | TRBV12-3/TRBV12-4 | few | TGTGCCAGCAGTTTCAACAGGGTAAGGGAAGAGACCCAGTACTTC | CASSFNRVREETQYF
TRBD2 | TRBJ2-1 | TRBV7-6 | many | TGTGCCAGCAGCCGGTCTAGCGGCATCTACAATGAGCAGTTCTTC | CASSRSSGIYNEQFF
TRBD2 | TRBJ2-5 | TRBV18 | . | TGTGCCAGCTCACCACCGCAGGGACTAGCGGTAAAGACCCAGTACTTC | CASSPPQGLAVKTQYF
. | TRBJ2-1 | TRBV20-1 | . | TGCAGTGCTCCCCGGGGGCCCTCCTACAATGAGCAGTTCTTC | CSAPRGPSYNEQFF
. | TRBJ2-2 | TRBV6-1 | few | TGTGCCAGCAGTGAAGGGTCGACACCGCCCGGGGAGCTGTTTTTT | CASSEGSTPPGELFF
TRBD2 | TRBJ2-3 | TRBV2 | few | TGTGCCAGCGTGCTACTAGCGGGTGAAGATACGCAGTATTTT | CASVLLAGEDTQYF
. | TRBJ1-2 | TRBV20-1 | once | TGCAGTGCTAGAGACGGACGGGGACTTAACTATGGCTACACCTTC | CSARDGRGLNYGYTF
. | TRBJ2-5 | TRBV27 | . | TGTGCCACCGGCCTACTCGGGCAAGAGACCCAGTACTTC | CATGLLGQETQYF
TRBD2 | TRBJ2-7 | TRBV7-2 | . | TGTGTCAGCAGCTTAGAGGGAGGGAGCTTCGACGAGCAGTACTTC | CVSSLEGGSFDEQYF
. | TRBJ2-1 | TRBV29-1 | . | TGCAGCGTTGAAGGCCTGACGAGCCAATACAATGAGCAGTTCTTC | CSVEGLTSQYNEQFF
TRBD1 | TRBJ2-7 | TRBV18 | few | TGTGCCAGCTCACCACCGACAGGGGTAATAGCCTACGAGCAGTACTTC | CASSPPTGVIAYEQYF
. | TRBJ1-5 | TRBV5-1 | . | TGCGCCAGCAGCTTGGACCAGGGTGTTGGCAATCAGCCCCAGCATTTT | CASSLDQGVGNQPQHF
TRBD1 | TRBJ2-4 | TRBV20-1 | once | TGCAGTGCTAGAGATAGGCCCCTAGGGACAGGGAACTACTTC | CSARDRPLGTGNYF
TRBD2 | TRBJ2-7 | TRBV6-1 | . | TGTGCCAGCAGTGAAGCAGGGACACTAGCGGGAGGGCCCTCCTACGAGCAGTACTTC | CASSEAGTLAGGPSYEQYF
. | TRBJ2-3 | TRBV6-5 | once | TGTGCCAGCAGTTACACCAGGCGGTATGATAGGGGTGCAGATACGCAGTATTTT | CASSYTRRYDRGADTQYF
TRBD2 | TRBJ2-1 | TRBV7-2 | . | TGTGCCAGCAGCTTATCCCCCGGGACTAGGGACCCCTACGAGCAGTTCTTC | CASSLSPGTRDPYEQFF
TRBD2 | TRBJ2-1 | TRBV29-1 | many | TGCAGCGCCCTCGGGACTAGCGGGAGTTATGAGCAGTTCTTC | CSALGTSGSYEQFF
TRBD2 | TRBJ2-1 | TRBV6-1 | . | TGTGCCAGCAGTCCTCAGGCTAGCGGGAGAATTCGCTCTTACAATGAGCAGTTCTTC | CASSPQASGRIRSYNEQFF
TRBD2 | TRBJ2-1 | TRBV9 | few | TGTGCCAGCAGCGTAGAAGCGGGGTCATACAATGAGCAGTTCTTC | CASSVEAGSYNEQFF
. | TRBJ2-5 | TRBV6-2/TRBV6-3 | few | TGTGCCAGCACCTGGTACCCTCGGGAGACCCAGTACTTC | CASTWYPRETQYF
TRBD1 | TRBJ1-2 | TRBV27 | . | TGTGCCAGCAGTTTCGACAGGGCCAACTATGGCTACACCTTC | CASSFDRANYGYTF
TRBD1 | TRBJ2-2 | TRBV29-1 | . | TGCAGCGTTGAAAACAGGACAGGGGCCACCGGGGAGCTGTTTTTT | CSVENRTGATGELFF
. | TRBJ2-5 | TRBV27 | . | TGTGCCAGCAGCCACCCTCATGAGGCCCAGTACTTC | CASSHPHEAQYF